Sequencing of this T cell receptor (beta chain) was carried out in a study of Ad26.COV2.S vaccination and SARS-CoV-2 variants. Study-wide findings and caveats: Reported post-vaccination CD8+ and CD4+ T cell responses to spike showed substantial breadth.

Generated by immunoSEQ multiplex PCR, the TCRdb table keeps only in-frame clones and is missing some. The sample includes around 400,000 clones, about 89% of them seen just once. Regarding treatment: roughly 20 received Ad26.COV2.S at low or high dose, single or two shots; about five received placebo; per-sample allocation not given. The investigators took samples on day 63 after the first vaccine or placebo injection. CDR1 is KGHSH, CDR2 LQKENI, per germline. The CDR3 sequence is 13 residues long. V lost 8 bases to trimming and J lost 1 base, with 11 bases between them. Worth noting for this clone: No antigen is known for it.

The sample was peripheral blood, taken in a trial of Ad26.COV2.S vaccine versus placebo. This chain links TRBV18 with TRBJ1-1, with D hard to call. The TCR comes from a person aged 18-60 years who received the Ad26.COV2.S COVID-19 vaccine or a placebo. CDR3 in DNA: TGTGCCAGCCGATTTGGCGAGAACACTGAAGCTTTCTTT. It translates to CASRFGENTEAFF.